This T cell receptor beta chain was identified in a study of T cell changes during pregnancy in multiple sclerosis. Libraries were prepared by immunoSEQ multiplex PCR; TCRdb keeps only in-frame clonotypes and omits some of them. The sample lists tens of thousands of clones, approximately 90% seen once, with about 3.5% in the top ten. The CDR3 sequence is 14 residues long. V lost 1 base and J lost 0, with 7 bases in between. CDR1 is SGHDT and CDR2 is YYEEEE in the germline V gene. The rearrangement links TRBV5-6 to TRBJ2-5, with a weak D call TRBD1 (5 bases). The sequenced sample was peripheral blood, obtained before pregnancy. The origin of this receptor is a female donor with multiple sclerosis, enrolled in a pregnancy study. CDR3 nucleotide sequence: TGTGCCAGCAGCTTGTCAGGGTACCAAGAGACCCAGTACTTC. Protein sequence: CASSLSGYQETQYF.